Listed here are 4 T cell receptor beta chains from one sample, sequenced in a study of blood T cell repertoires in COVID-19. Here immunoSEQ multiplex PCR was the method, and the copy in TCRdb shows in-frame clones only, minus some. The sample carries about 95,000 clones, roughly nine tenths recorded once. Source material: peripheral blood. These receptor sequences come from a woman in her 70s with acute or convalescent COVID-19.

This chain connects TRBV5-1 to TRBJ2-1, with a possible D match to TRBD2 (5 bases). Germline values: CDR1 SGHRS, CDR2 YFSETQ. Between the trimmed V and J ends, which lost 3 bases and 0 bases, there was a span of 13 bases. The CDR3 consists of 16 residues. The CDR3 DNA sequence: TGCGCCAGCAGCTCCAACTTGGGGAGCTCCTACAATGAGCAGTTCTTC. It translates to CASSSNLGSSYNEQFF. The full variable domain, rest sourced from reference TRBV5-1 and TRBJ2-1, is KAGVTQTPRYLIKTRGQQVTLSCSPISGHRSVSWYQQTPGQGLQFLFEYFSETQRNKGNFPGRFSGRQFSNSRSEMNVSTLELGDSALYLCASSSNLGSSYNEQFFGPGTRLTVL.

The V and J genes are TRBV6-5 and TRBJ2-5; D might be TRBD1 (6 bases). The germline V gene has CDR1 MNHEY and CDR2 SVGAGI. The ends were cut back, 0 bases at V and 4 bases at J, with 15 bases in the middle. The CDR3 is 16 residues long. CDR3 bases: TGTGCCAGCAGTTACTCTGGGACATTACTGGGAGAGACCCAGTACTTC. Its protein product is CASSYSGTLLGETQYF.

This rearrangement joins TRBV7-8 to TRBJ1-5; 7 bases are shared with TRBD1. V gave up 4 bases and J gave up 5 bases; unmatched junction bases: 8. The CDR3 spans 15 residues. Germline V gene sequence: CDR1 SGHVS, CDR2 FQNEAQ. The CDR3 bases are TGTGCCAGCAGCTCCCAGACAGGGTACGATCAGCCCCAGCATTTT. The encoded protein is CASSSQTGYDQPQHF.

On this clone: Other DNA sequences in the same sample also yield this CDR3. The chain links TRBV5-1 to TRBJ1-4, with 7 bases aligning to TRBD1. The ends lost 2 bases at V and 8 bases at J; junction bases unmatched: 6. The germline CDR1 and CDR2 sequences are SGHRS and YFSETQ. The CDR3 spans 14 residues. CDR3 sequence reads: CASSLGQGGEKLFF. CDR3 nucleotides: TGCGCCAGCAGCTTAGGGCAGGGGGGCGAAAAACTGTTTTTT.